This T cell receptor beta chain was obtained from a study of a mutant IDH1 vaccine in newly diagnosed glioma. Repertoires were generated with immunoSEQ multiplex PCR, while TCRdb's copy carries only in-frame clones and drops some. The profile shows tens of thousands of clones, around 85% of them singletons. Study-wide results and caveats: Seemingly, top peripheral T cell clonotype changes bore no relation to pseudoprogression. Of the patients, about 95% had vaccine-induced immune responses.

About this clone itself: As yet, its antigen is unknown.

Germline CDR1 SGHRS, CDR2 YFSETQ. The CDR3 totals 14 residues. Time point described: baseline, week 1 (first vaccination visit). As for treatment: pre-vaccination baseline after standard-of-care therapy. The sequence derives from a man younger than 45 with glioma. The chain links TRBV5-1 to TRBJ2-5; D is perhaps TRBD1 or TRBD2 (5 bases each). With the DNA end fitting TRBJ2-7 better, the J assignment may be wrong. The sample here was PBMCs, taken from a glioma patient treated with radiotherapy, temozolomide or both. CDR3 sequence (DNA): TGCGCCAGCAGCTTCGGGGCGGATTTCTACGAGCAGTACTTC. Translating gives CASSFGADFYEQYF.